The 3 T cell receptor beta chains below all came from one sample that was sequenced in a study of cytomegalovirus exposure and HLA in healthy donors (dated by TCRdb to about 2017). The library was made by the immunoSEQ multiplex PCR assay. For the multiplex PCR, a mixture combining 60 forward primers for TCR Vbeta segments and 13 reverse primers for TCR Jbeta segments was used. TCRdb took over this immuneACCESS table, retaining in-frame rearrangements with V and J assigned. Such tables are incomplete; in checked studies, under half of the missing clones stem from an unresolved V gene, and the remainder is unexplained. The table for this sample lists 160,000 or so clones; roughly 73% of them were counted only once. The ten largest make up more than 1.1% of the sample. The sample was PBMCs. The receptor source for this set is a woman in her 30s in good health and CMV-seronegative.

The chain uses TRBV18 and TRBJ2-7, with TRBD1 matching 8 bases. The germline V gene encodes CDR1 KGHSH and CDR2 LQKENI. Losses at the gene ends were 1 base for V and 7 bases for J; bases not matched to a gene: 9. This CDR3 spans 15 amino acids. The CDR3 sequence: CASSPLQGVTVEQYF. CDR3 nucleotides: TGTGCCAGCTCACCACTACAGGGGGTTACCGTAGAGCAGTACTTC. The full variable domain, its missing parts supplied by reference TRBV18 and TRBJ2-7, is NAGVMQNPRHLVRRRGQEARLRCSPMKGHSHVYWYRQLPEEGLKFMVYLQKENIIDESGMPKERFSAEFPKEGPSILRIQQVVRGDSAAYFCASSPLQGVTVEQYFGPGTRLTVT.

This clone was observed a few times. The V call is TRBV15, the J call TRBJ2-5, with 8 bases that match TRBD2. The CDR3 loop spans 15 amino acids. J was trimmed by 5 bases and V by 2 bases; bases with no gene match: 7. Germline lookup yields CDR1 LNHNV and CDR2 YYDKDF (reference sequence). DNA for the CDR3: TGTGCCACCAGCAGATTTCGGGGGGGCCTTGAGACCCAGTACTTC. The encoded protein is CATSRFRGGLETQYF.

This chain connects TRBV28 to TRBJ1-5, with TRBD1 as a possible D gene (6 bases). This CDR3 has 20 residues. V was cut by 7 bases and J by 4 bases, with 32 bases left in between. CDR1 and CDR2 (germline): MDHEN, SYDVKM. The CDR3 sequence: CASTSFEGQGFSLPNQPQHF. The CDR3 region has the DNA TGTGCCAGCACAAGTTTTGAGGGACAAGGATTTTCGTTACCTAATCAGCCCCAGCATTTT.